A single sample is the source of the 13 T cell receptor beta chains below, sequenced in a study of T-cell reconstitution after alpha-beta-depleted transplantation in children. Unique molecular identifiers were incorporated when the TCRbeta library was constructed. TCRdb independently ran MiXCR on the PCR reads; one entry per CDR3 protein. The table includes approximately 390,000 distinct CDR3 sequences, under 13% detected once. Sequences were derived from PBMCs from the stem cell graft donor, sampled from the stem cell graft. The receptor source for this set is a human donor who donated a stem cell graft to a child with acute myeloid leukemia.

This clonotype was found many times. The chain combines TRBV12-3 or TRBV12-4 with TRBJ1-1; D is undetermined. CDR3 length equals 12 residues. The CDR3 protein is CANARVNTEAFF. Here the CDR3 DNA reads TGTGCGAACGCGCGGGTAAACACTGAAGCTTTCTTT.

This clonotype showed up just a few times. The gene calls are TRBV5-1 and TRBJ1-4; 7 nucleotides align to TRBD1. V was clipped by 1 base and J by 8 bases; unmatched bases: 5. From germline, CDR1 is SGHRS and CDR2 YFSETQ. The CDR3 totals 14 residues. This chain's CDR3 is CASSLTQGLEKLFF. The CDR3, as DNA: TGCGCCAGCAGCTTGACACAGGGGTTGGAAAAACTGTTTTTT.

Many counts were recorded for this clonotype. The rearrangement links TRBV7-2 to TRBJ2-7; TRBD2 matches at 14 bases. J was trimmed by 3 bases and V by 5 bases; bases with no gene match: 3. Germline V gives CDR1 SGHTA, CDR2 FQGNSA. The CDR3 is 15 amino acids. CDR3 sequence: CASSPGTSGSYEQYF. The CDR3 DNA is TGTGCCAGCAGCCCAGGGACTAGCGGGAGCTACGAGCAGTACTTC.

This chain connects TRBV20-1 to TRBJ2-4; possibly TRBD2 for D (5 bases). Germline V gene data show CDR1 as DFQATT and CDR2 as SNEGSKA (reference sequence). The CDR3 totals 16 residues. Trimming took off 5 bases at V and 0 bases at J, with 17 bases between the two ends. The chain's CDR3 is CSADGLGKLAKNIQYF. CDR3 nucleotide sequence: TGCAGTGCTGATGGACTGGGCAAGCTAGCCAAAAACATTCAGTACTTC.

V usage is TRBV20-1 and J usage is TRBJ2-5; a possible D gene is TRBD2 (6 bases). From germline, CDR1 is DFQATT and CDR2 SNEGSKA (reference sequence). Trimming removed 6 bases at V and 4 bases at J, with 18 bases between. This CDR3 comprises 14 residues. The CDR3 here is CSALSRRAPETQYF. CDR3 coding DNA: TGCAGTGCGTTGAGCCGGAGGGCCCCAGAGACCCAGTACTTC.

The chain links TRBV5-1 to TRBJ1-2, with 9 bases fitting TRBD1. V gave up 0 bases and J gave up 8 bases; unmatched junction bases: 8. CDR3 length equals 15 residues. CDR1 SGHRS and CDR2 YFSETQ come from the germline V gene. The CDR3 sequence: CASSLGTGARRGYTF. CDR3 sequence (DNA): TGCGCCAGCAGCTTGGGGACAGGGGCGCGGAGAGGCTACACCTTC.

In its sample, this clonotype was seen a few times. The gene calls are TRBV29-1 and TRBJ1-1; 12 nucleotides line up with TRBD1. J gave up 0 bases and V 5 bases, and 7 bases lay outside the gene matches. This CDR3 is 16 amino acids long. Germline lookup yields CDR1 SQVTM and CDR2 ANQGSEA. Here the CDR3 DNA reads TGCAGCGTTAGACCGGGACAGGGGGCTTTGAACACTGAAGCTTTCTTT. Translation: CSVRPGQGALNTEAFF.

There are a few counts of this clonotype. V is TRBV19 and J is TRBJ1-5; 7 bases agree with TRBD1. The V and J ends lost 7 bases and 3 bases, in that order; junction bases with no gene match: 6. Germline V CDR1 and CDR2: LNHDA, SQIVND (reference sequence). The CDR3 loop spans 14 amino acids. CDR3 residues: CASNPGQANQPQHF. CDR3 in DNA: TGTGCCAGTAACCCTGGACAGGCCAATCAGCCCCAGCATTTT. The full variable domain, completed using reference TRBV19 and TRBJ1-5, is DGGITQSPKYLFRKEGQNVTLSCEQNLNHDAMYWYRQDPGQGLRLIYYSQIVNDFQKGDIAEGYSVSREKKESFPLTVTSAQKNPTAFYLCASNPGQANQPQHFGDGTRLSIL.

The genes are TRBV29-1 and TRBJ2-1, with 7 nucleotides matching TRBD2. V dropped 3 bases and J dropped 0; count of bases not matched to a gene: 8. Germline values: CDR1 SQVTM, CDR2 ANQGSEA. The CDR3 consists of 16 residues. The CDR3 DNA is TGCAGCGTTGAGGGGGGGTTGCGTGGCTCCTACAATGAGCAGTTCTTC. Translation: CSVEGGLRGSYNEQFF.

Only a few counts were recorded for this clonotype. The chain links TRBV7-8 to TRBJ2-1, with 14 bases identical to TRBD2. This CDR3 spans 16 amino acids. V trimming: 0 bases; J trimming: 9 bases; junction bases outside the gene matches: 4. The germline V gene encodes CDR1 SGHVS and CDR2 FQNEAQ. The CDR3 sequence: CASSLAGTSGRSEQFF. CDR3 nucleotides: TGTGCCAGCAGCTTAGCCGGGACTAGCGGGAGAAGTGAGCAGTTCTTC.

This clonotype has just a few counts. The CDR3 is CASSQVSGTESRAFF. The CDR3 DNA reads as TGCGCCAGCAGCCAAGTCTCCGGGACAGAATCTCGAGCTTTCTTT. The chain joins TRBV4-1 to TRBJ1-1, with 7 nucleotides matching TRBD1. There are 15 residues in the CDR3. The germline CDR1 and CDR2 sequences are MGHRA and YSYEKL. V lost 1 base to trimming and J lost 10 bases; unmatched junction nucleotides: 12.

The V and J genes are TRBV9 and TRBJ1-6; D is unresolved. V lost 0 bases to trimming and J lost 6 bases, with 4 bases between them. This CDR3 has 13 amino acids. Germline CDR1 and CDR2: SGDLS and YYNGEE. In DNA form, the CDR3 reads TGTGCCAGCAGCGTAGGAAGTAATTCACCCCTCCACTTT. Translation gives CASSVGSNSPLHF.

This chain joins TRBV5-6 and TRBJ1-5; D ambiguous. The CDR3 has 13 amino acids. The germline V and J ends were trimmed by 4 bases and 6 bases, with 11 bases remaining between them. Germline values: CDR1 SGHDT, CDR2 YYEEEE. CDR3 in amino acids: CASSPYGGQPQHF. In DNA form, the CDR3 reads TGTGCCAGCAGCCCATATGGTGGTCAGCCCCAGCATTTT.